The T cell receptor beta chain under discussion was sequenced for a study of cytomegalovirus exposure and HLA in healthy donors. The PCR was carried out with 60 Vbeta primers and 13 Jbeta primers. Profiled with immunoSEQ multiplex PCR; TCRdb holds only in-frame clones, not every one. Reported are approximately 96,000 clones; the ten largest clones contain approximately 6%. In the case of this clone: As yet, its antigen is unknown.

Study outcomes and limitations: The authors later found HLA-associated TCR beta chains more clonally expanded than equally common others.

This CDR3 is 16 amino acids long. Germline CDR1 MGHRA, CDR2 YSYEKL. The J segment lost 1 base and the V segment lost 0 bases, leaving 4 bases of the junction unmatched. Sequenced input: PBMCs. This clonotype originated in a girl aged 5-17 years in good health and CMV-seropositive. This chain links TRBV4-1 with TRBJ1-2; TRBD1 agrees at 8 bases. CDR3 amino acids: CASSQEPGGHNYGYTF. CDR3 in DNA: TGCGCCAGCAGCCAAGAGCCAGGGGGCCATAACTATGGCTACACCTTC.